This T cell receptor (beta chain) emerged from a study of CD8 T cells in ankylosing spondylitis (TCRdb year 2017). For the wider study: The study profiled T cell receptor beta repertoires in healthy donors and ankylosing spondylitis patients to find disease-linked TCR variants. In total, the full study cohort was made up of 110 or so healthy donors and 25 to 30 ankylosing spondylitis patients. Peripheral blood was sampled, and synovial fluid was additionally collected from ankylosing spondylitis patients.

Relative to germline, V is 6 bases shorter and J is 5 bases shorter, with 17 bases between their ends. The germline V gene supplies CDR1 KGHSH and CDR2 LQKENI. From the cysteine up to the phenylalanine, the CDR3 has a length of 14 residues. The read is trimmed to its CDR3 DNA, 42 bases read in frame from base 1. This clonotype was observed at least ten times. Its antigen specificity is not known. The sample holds no much larger clone one base away, and base qualities are not on file. Sequenced on an Illumina HiSeq 2500. Quantitative 5'-RACE with molecular barcodes was used to prepare TCR beta libraries. The authors processed their data as follows. A new computational method based on a probabilistic model of VDJ rearrangement was used to identify disease-linked TCR variants. TCRdb cleaned the public reads at Q25 with fastp, built clones with MiXCR and kept in-frame beta chains. One record per CDR3 amino acid sequence lists the most common genes and DNA. These V and J calls rely on TCRdb rather than the paper's analysis. The sample has 500,000 or so distinct CDR3 sequences on record, approximately 5% of them singletons. The top ten constitute around 3.5% of the sample.

Overall study outcomes, separate from this receptor: The disease-linked clones were reported as significantly enriched in matched synovial fluid samples from ankylosing spondylitis patients. A CD8+ phenotype was shown by the disease-linked clones, which were found at relatively low frequencies in peripheral blood. Some TCR beta motif variants had previously been reported in synovial fluid and blood of reactive arthritis patients, which suggested common disease-initiation mechanisms. A TCR beta motif made up of 7 to 9 highly homologous amino acid variants appeared to be characteristic of blood from ankylosing spondylitis patients.

The chain employs TRBV18 and TRBJ2-7, and possibly TRBD1, on 6 matching bases. Input material: blood, either unsorted or a sorted T cell fraction (not recorded which). The sequence derives from a male donor with ankylosing spondylitis. The CDR3 has the sequence CASSPHDRRHEQYF. The sequenced DNA is TGTGCCAGCTCGCCCCACGACAGGCGGCACGAGCAGTACTTC.